This T cell receptor (beta chain) was observed in a study of cytomegalovirus exposure and HLA in healthy donors. Notes on the study in general: 150 or so TCR beta chains were listed as cytomegalovirus-associated. Indistinguishability led to the exclusion of some V segments, TRBV6-2 and TRBV6-3 included.

As for this clone: What it recognizes is unknown.

13 Jbeta primers and 60 Vbeta primers were used for the PCR. Using immunoSEQ multiplex PCR, the repertoire was profiled, and TCRdb retains in-frame clones only, with some absent. The sample has roughly 170,000 clones, around 80% seen once. CDR1 KGHSH and CDR2 LQKENI come from the germline V gene. The V end was cut by 3 bases, the J end by 9 bases, with 18 bases between. The length of the CDR3 is 14 residues. The genes are TRBV18 and TRBJ2-7; TRBD1 might be the D (5 bases). Sequenced input: PBMCs. The source of this sequence is a girl aged 2-10 years in good health and CMV-seropositive. The CDR3 DNA sequence: TGTGCCAGCTCACCGCTGAAAGGGGAAAGGGGGCAGTACTTC. It translates to CASSPLKGERGQYF.